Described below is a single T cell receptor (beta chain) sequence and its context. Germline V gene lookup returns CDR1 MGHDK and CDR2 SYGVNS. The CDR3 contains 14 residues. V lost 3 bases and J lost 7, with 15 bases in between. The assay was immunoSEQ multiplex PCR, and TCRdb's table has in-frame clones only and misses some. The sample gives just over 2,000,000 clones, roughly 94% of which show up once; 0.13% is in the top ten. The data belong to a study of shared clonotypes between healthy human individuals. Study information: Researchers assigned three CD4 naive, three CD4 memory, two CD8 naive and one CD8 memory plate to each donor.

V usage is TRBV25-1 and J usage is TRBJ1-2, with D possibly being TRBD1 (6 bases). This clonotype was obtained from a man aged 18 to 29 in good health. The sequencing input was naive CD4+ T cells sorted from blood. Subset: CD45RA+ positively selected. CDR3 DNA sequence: TGTGCCAGCAGTGATACAGGGAGGGTATTTGGCTACACCTTC. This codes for CASSDTGRVFGYTF.